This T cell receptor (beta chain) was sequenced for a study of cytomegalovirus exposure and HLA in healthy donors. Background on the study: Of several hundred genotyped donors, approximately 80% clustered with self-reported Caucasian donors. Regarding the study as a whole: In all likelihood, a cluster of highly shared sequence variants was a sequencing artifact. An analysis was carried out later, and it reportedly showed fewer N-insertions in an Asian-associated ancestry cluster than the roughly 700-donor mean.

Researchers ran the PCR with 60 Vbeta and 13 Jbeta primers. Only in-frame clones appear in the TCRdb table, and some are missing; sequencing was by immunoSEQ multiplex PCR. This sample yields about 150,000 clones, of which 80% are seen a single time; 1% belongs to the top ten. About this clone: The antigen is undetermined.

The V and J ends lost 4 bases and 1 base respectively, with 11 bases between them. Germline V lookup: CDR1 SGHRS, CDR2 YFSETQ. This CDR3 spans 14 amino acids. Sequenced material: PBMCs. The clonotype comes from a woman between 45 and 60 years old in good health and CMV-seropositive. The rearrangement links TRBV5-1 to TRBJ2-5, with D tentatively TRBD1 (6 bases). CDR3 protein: CASSPGHGQETQYF. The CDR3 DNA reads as TGCGCCAGCAGCCCGGGACATGGCCAAGAGACCCAGTACTTC.